The next 26 T cell receptor beta chains were all read from a single sample in a study of T-cell memory formation after mild COVID-19. TCRdb re-derived calls from the 5' RACE reads in MiXCR, one entry per CDR3 protein. Seen here are hundreds of thousands of distinct CDR3 sequences, around 22% observed once, and the top ten hold around 13%. The sequenced material came from PBMCs or a T cell subset sorted from them (not recorded which). The receptors originated from an adult woman who had mild COVID-19 (a few samples of this study predate the infection). Cell type and time point are not known.

This clonotype was counted a few times. The rearrangement joins TRBV10-3 to TRBJ2-2; a weak D match, TRBD1 (6 bases). The V end lost 10 bases, the J end lost 1 base, and 13 bases lay between the germline ends. Germline V lookup: CDR1 ENHRY, CDR2 SYGVKD. The CDR3 extends over 14 amino acids. The CDR3 DNA sequence: TGTGCCACGTTGTACAGGGAGAACACCGGGGAGCTGTTTTTT. As protein: CATLYRENTGELFF.

Only a few counts were recorded for this clonotype. The chain has TRBV2 and TRBJ2-7; 8 nucleotides align to TRBD2. Germline V CDR1 and CDR2: SNHLY, FYNNEI. CDR3 length equals 17 residues. Trimming took 5 bases from V and 1 from J; bases not matched to a gene: 13. The CDR3, as DNA: TGTGCCAGCAGTCGGGAGGGCCCAGACCTTTTTTCCTACGAGCAGTACTTC. This encodes CASSREGPDLFSYEQYF. Full variable domain (rest looked up from reference TRBV2 and TRBJ2-7): EPEVTQTPSHQVTQMGQEVILRCVPISNHLYFYWYRQILGQKVEFLVSFYNNEISEKSEIFDDQFSVERPDGSNFTLKIRSTKLEDSAMYFCASSREGPDLFSYEQYFGPGTRLTVT.

The chain couples TRBV3-1 to TRBJ2-1; 9 bases line up with TRBD1. With V trimmed by 9 bases and J by 10 bases, 10 bases remained unmatched. CDR1 is LGHDT and CDR2 is YNNKEL in the germline V gene (reference sequence). The CDR3 totals 13 residues. The CDR3 sequence: CASLSDRGMEQFF. The DNA of the CDR3 is TGTGCCAGTCTCTCGGACAGGGGTATGGAGCAGTTCTTC.

The gene calls are TRBV12-3 or TRBV12-4 and TRBJ2-2; D gene ambiguous. CDR3 length equals 13 residues. V lost 7 bases, J lost 5 bases, and 11 bases lay in between. CDR3 DNA: TGTGCCAGCACCTCCTGGCTAACCGGGGAGCTGTTTTTT. Translated: CASTSWLTGELFF.

The gene calls are TRBV3-1 and TRBJ1-5; tentatively, D is TRBD1 (5 bases). The CDR3 is made up of 14 amino acids. The germline gives CDR1 LGHDT, CDR2 YNNKEL (reference sequence). Trimming pared 1 base from V and 10 bases from J, leaving 14 bases between. The CDR3 sequence is CASSQVGIGGPQHF. CDR3 coding DNA: TGTGCCAGCAGCCAAGTGGGGATCGGGGGACCCCAGCATTTT.

The rearrangement joins TRBV29-1 to TRBJ1-1; 8 bases are shared with TRBD1. V trimming: 5 bases; J trimming: 1 base; junction bases outside the gene matches: 3. This CDR3 comprises 13 residues. CDR1 and CDR2 from the germline V gene are SQVTM and ANQGSEA. For the CDR3, the DNA is TGCAGCGTTTGGGACAGGAGGAACACTGAAGCTTTCTTT. It translates to CSVWDRRNTEAFF.

For this clonotype: This could be a read error, since a much larger clone is one nucleotide away. The J gene is TRBJ1-4, the V gene TRBV12-3 or TRBV12-4; possible D gene TRBD1, 6 bases. The CDR3 covers 13 residues. CDR3 nucleotide sequence: TGTGCCAGCAGCCACCACAGGGATGAAAAACTGTATTTT. Protein: CASSHHRDEKLYF.

This clonotype was observed a few times. This sequence joins TRBV29-1 and TRBJ2-3; D is perhaps TRBD1 or TRBD2 (6 bases each). This CDR3 spans 17 amino acids. V dropped 2 bases and J dropped 0 bases, with 18 bases sitting between them. Germline V gene sequence: CDR1 SQVTM, CDR2 ANQGSEA. The DNA of the CDR3 is TGCAGCGTTGAACCGGGGGAGAGGGGGACTAGCACAGATACGCAGTATTTT. Protein: CSVEPGERGTSTDTQYF.

In this sample, this clonotype turned up a few times. The chain combines TRBV7-9 with TRBJ2-1; 7 bases map to TRBD2. The CDR3 runs to 15 residues. Germline V gene sequence: CDR1 SEHNR, CDR2 FQNEAQ (reference sequence). The ends lost 8 bases at V and 3 bases at J; junction bases unmatched: 10. CDR3 amino acids: CASCHRDYHYNEQFF. The CDR3 region has the DNA TGTGCCAGCTGCCACCGGGACTATCACTACAATGAGCAGTTCTTC.

This clonotype was seen only a few times. This chain joins TRBV12-3 or TRBV12-4 and TRBJ2-1; 10 bases line up with TRBD2. V shed 5 bases and J 8 bases; nucleotides not matched to a gene: 9. This CDR3 is 15 amino acids long. The CDR3 DNA follows: TGTGCCAGCAGTCCCTCGTCTAGCGGGGGAGATGAGCAGTTCTTC. Its translation is CASSPSSSGGDEQFF.

In its sample, this clonotype was seen a few times. The genes are TRBV27 and TRBJ1-6, with D possibly matching TRBD1 (5 bases). The germline CDR1 and CDR2 sequences are MNHEY and SMNVEV (reference sequence). The V and J ends lost 5 bases and 14 bases respectively, with 19 bases between them. The CDR3 length is 14 residues. The CDR3 spells CASSPGTPIRALHF. In nucleotides, the CDR3 is TGTGCCAGCAGTCCTGGGACGCCAATTCGGGCCCTCCACTTT.

This clonotype came up a few times. J is TRBJ1-1 and V is TRBV5-1; D is uncertain. Germline V gene data show CDR1 as SGHRS and CDR2 as YFSETQ. V was cut by 5 bases and J by 0 bases, with 11 bases left in between. CDR3 length: 14 residues. The CDR3 spells CASRAEVMNTEAFF. CDR3 in DNA: TGCGCCAGCAGGGCGGAGGTCATGAACACTGAAGCTTTCTTT.

This clonotype was recorded a few times. V and J are TRBV5-1 and TRBJ2-5; 8 bases align to TRBD1. There are 14 residues in the CDR3. The germline CDR1 and CDR2 sequences are SGHRS and YFSETQ. The V segment lost 4 bases and the J segment 3 bases; nucleotides outside the gene matches: 5. The CDR3 region has the DNA TGCGCCAGCAGCCCACGGACAGGGAAAGAGACCCAGTACTTC. Translation: CASSPRTGKETQYF.

This clonotype was seen a handful of times. The chain links TRBV27 to TRBJ2-7; no definite D call. The germline gives CDR1 MNHEY, CDR2 SMNVEV (reference sequence). The germline V and J ends were trimmed by 3 bases and 2 bases, with 11 bases remaining between them. The CDR3 spans 14 residues. CDR3 sequence: CASSLVADAYEQYF. The CDR3 DNA follows: TGTGCCAGCAGTTTGGTCGCTGATGCCTACGAGCAGTACTTC.

The sample holds a few counts of this clonotype. The chain uses TRBV9 and TRBJ1-3; D unclear. Trimming pared 3 bases from V and 0 bases from J, leaving 7 bases between. Per germline, CDR1 SGDLS and CDR2 YYNGEE. This CDR3 has 14 amino acids. The CDR3 spells CASSGRISGNTIYF. The DNA for the CDR3 is TGTGCCAGCAGCGGGAGGATCTCTGGAAACACCATATATTTT.

This chain links TRBV21-1 with TRBJ2-3; the DNA was not compared with TRBD1, the D call given in the table. TRBV21-1 is noted as a pseudogene. There are 14 residues in the CDR3. The CDR3 nucleotides are TGTGCCAGCCCTCTGGGGACAGGGCCCGATACGCAGTATTTT. Translating it yields CASPLGTGPDTQYF.

V gene TRBV6-5 combines with J gene TRBJ1-1; D ambiguous. The CDR3 has 16 amino acids. The ends were cut back, 0 bases at V and 0 bases at J, with 11 bases in the middle. The germline V gene has CDR1 MNHEY and CDR2 SVGAGI. CDR3 sequence reads: CASSYSSLEMNTEAFF. In DNA form, the CDR3 reads TGTGCCAGCAGTTACTCGAGTCTGGAAATGAACACTGAAGCTTTCTTT.

This chain links TRBV10-3 with TRBJ1-2, with a possible D match to TRBD1 (5 bases). CDR3 size: 15 residues. Germline V lookup: CDR1 ENHRY, CDR2 SYGVKD. Trimming removed 8 bases at V and 1 base at J, with 17 bases between. This CDR3 reads CAISEGERGNYGYTF. The CDR3 DNA reads as TGTGCCATCTCAGAAGGGGAGCGGGGTAACTATGGCTACACCTTC.

Many counts were recorded for this clonotype. The chain is built from TRBV20-1 and TRBJ2-7, with D hard to call. CDR3 size: 11 residues. The V end was cut by 3 bases, the J end by 5 bases, with 8 bases between. Germline V gives CDR1 DFQATT, CDR2 SNEGSKA (reference sequence). The DNA for the CDR3 is TGCAGTGCTAGGTCTGGCCACGAGCAGTACTTC. This gives the protein CSARSGHEQYF.

The rearrangement joins TRBV28 to TRBJ2-7; D gene ambiguous. This CDR3 has 10 amino acids. Germline CDR1 MDHEN, CDR2 SYDVKM. V lost 8 bases and J lost 6, with 8 bases in between. In DNA form, the CDR3 reads TGTGCCAGCGGAACACGCGAGCAGTACTTC. It specifies CASGTREQYF.

There are many counts of this clonotype. The rearrangement uses TRBV9 and TRBJ2-4; D unclear. The CDR3 has 13 amino acids. The germline CDR1 and CDR2 sequences are SGDLS and YYNGEE. V dropped 3 bases and J dropped 6 bases, with 10 bases sitting between them. CDR3 in DNA: TGTGCCAGCAGCGAATCAGTGGGAAACATTCAGTACTTC. It specifies CASSESVGNIQYF.

This clonotype showed up just once. The gene calls are TRBV12-3 or TRBV12-4 and TRBJ2-7; either TRBD1 or TRBD2 may fit D (6 bases each). This CDR3 has 13 amino acids. V was shortened by 6 bases and J by 3 bases, with 12 bases between the two germline ends. CDR3 coding DNA: TGTGCCAGCAGCCGGGGGCTCAGCTACGAGCAGTACTTC. It is translated as CASSRGLSYEQYF.

This clonotype has more than one count but fewer than ten. This sequence joins TRBV3-1 and TRBJ1-1, with a possible D match to TRBD1 (5 bases). Trimming removed 1 base at V and 8 bases at J, with 8 bases between. Germline values: CDR1 LGHDT, CDR2 YNNKEL (reference sequence). The CDR3 runs 12 residues. The CDR3 loop reads CASSQAGREAFF. The CDR3, as DNA: TGTGCCAGCAGCCAAGCAGGGCGAGAAGCTTTCTTT.

J is TRBJ1-4 and V is TRBV12-3 or TRBV12-4; 9 bases line up with TRBD1. The CDR3 is 14 amino acids. Trimming cost V 6 bases and J 5 bases; bases outside gene matches: 4. The CDR3: CASSHRGRNEKLFF. CDR3 nucleotides: TGTGCCAGCAGCCACAGGGGGCGAAATGAAAAACTGTTTTTT.

This clonotype was counted between two and nine times. The V and J genes are TRBV20-1 and TRBJ2-3; TRBD1 aligns across 7 bases. From germline, CDR1 is DFQATT and CDR2 SNEGSKA (reference sequence). V lost 3 bases and J lost 2; bases outside the gene matches: 8. This CDR3 is built from 15 residues. The CDR3 bases are TGCAGTGCTAGTCAGACAGGGTCCACCACAGATACGCAGTATTTT. Its translation is CSASQTGSTTDTQYF.

This clonotype was found a few times. The chain joins TRBV7-2 to TRBJ2-5, with 8 bases that match TRBD1. CDR1 and CDR2 from the germline V gene are SGHTA and FQGNSA. Trimming took 5 bases from V and 5 from J; bases not matched to a gene: 7. The CDR3 is 14 residues long. DNA of the CDR3: TGTGCCAGCAGCAACCAGGGGGCAGGGGAGACCCAGTACTTC. Amino acids: CASSNQGAGETQYF.